This T cell receptor (beta chain) originates from a study of early stage breast cancer tumors. Some clones are missing from TCRdb's copy, which holds only in-frame ones; the method was immunoSEQ multiplex PCR. Seen here are about 3,000 clones, around 66% observed once, and the top ten hold roughly 17%. CDR3 length: 16 residues. CDR1 is SNHLY, CDR2 FYNNEI, per germline. J gave up 7 bases and V 0 bases, and 6 bases lay outside the gene matches. This sequence joins TRBV2 and TRBJ2-1; 10 bases fit TRBD2. This TCR was sampled from a person aged 35-50 years with breast cancer. Sequencing used breast tumor tissue. CDR3 amino acids: CASSEALLAGTNEQFF. The CDR3 DNA is TGTGCCAGCAGTGAAGCGCTACTAGCGGGAACGAATGAGCAGTTCTTC.